The 18 T cell receptor beta chains listed next were all sequenced from one sample in a study of T cell repertoires in cytomegalovirus infection. TCRdb reprocessed the reads via MiXCR and lists one record per CDR3 protein. The repertoire holds roughly 81,000 distinct CDR3 sequences, with approximately 3.7% as singletons. Input material: PBMCs. All receptors derive from a human donor in good health (CMV status not recorded). Some clones in this sample may be carry-over from other donors' samples.

A word on this clonotype: A much larger clone differs by one base, so this may be a read error. V is TRBV7-6 and J is TRBJ2-7; TRBD1 agrees at 7 bases. V shed 5 bases, J shed 2 bases, and the junction held 6 bases outside the gene matches. The CDR3 runs 14 residues. Germline values: CDR1 SGHVS, CDR2 FNYEAQ. CDR3 sequence reads: CASSALQGTYEQYF. Written as DNA, the CDR3 is TGTGCCAGCAGCGCATTACAGGGGACCTACGAGCAGTACTTC. The full variable domain, in which reference TRBV7-6 and TRBJ2-7 provide the parts outside the CDR3, is GAGVSQSPRYKVTKRGQDVALRCDPISGHVSLYWYRQALGQGPEFLTYFNYEAQQDKSGLPNDRFSAERPEGSISTLTIQRTEQRDSAMYRCASSALQGTYEQYFGPGTRLTVT.

The V gene is TRBV7-8, the J gene TRBJ2-7; D unclear. CDR1 and CDR2 (germline): SGHVS, FQNEAQ. This CDR3 is built from 12 residues. The germline V and J ends were trimmed by 10 bases and 10 bases, with 20 bases remaining between them. The CDR3 spells CANSEGKGEQYF. CDR3 sequence (DNA): TGTGCCAACAGTGAAGGGAAGGGCGAACAGTACTTC.

This clonotype was found many times. V gene TRBV6-2 or TRBV6-3 combines with J gene TRBJ2-1, with 9 bases that match TRBD1. The length of the CDR3 is 17 residues. Unmatched junction bases numbered 8, after V lost 0 bases and J lost 5 bases. Germline V gene sequence: CDR1 MNHEY, CDR2 SVGEGT. CDR3 sequence (DNA): TGTGCCAGCAGTTACTCACTAAGACAGGGGGTGAACAATGAGCAGTTCTTC. Translating it yields CASSYSLRQGVNNEQFF.

This clonotype was found many times. The chain links TRBV7-2 to TRBJ1-2; D ambiguous. The V and J ends lost 3 bases and 5 bases respectively, with 7 bases between them. CDR1 SGHTA and CDR2 FQGNSA come from the germline V gene. The CDR3 is 12 residues long. The CDR3 nucleotides read TGTGCCAGCAGCTTCCGGTTGTATGGCTACACCTTC. This translates into CASSFRLYGYTF.

This clonotype was seen ten or more times. This chain uses TRBV6-2 or TRBV6-3 with TRBJ2-3; tentative D call: TRBD1 (6 bases). The CDR3 contains 13 residues. V was trimmed by 4 bases and J by 4 bases, leaving 9 bases between them. Germline CDR1 and CDR2: MNHEY and SVGEGT. The CDR3 region is CASSSRTADTQYF. The DNA of the CDR3 is TGTGCCAGCAGTTCCCGGACAGCAGATACGCAGTATTTT.

At least ten counts were recorded for this clonotype. This rearrangement joins TRBV25-1 to TRBJ2-1; 15 positions match TRBD2. Germline V gene sequence: CDR1 MGHDK, CDR2 SYGVNS. Trimming removed 7 bases from V and 0 bases from J; junction bases left unmatched: 7. This CDR3 contains 18 residues. CDR3 sequence: CASIAGTSGRSSYNEQFF. CDR3 DNA: TGTGCCAGCATTGCGGGGACTAGCGGGAGGAGCTCCTACAATGAGCAGTTCTTC.

This clonotype was found many times. The gene calls are TRBV10-2 and TRBJ1-6, with 7 nucleotides matching TRBD1. V shed 6 bases and J 6 bases; nucleotides not matched to a gene: 5. Germline V CDR1 and CDR2: WSHSY, SAAADI. The CDR3 sequence is 14 residues long. The chain's CDR3 is CASRYGTANSPLHF. CDR3 nucleotides: TGCGCCAGCAGATACGGGACAGCTAATTCACCCCTCCACTTT.

This clonotype was counted at least ten times. This sequence joins TRBV7-9 and TRBJ2-4; no clear D gene. The germline V gene encodes CDR1 SEHNR and CDR2 FQNEAQ (reference sequence). CDR3 length equals 15 residues. Deletions cut 5 bases from V and 0 bases from J, with 11 bases between. The CDR3 loop reads CASSHQSLAKNIQYF. The CDR3 nucleotides read TGTGCCAGCAGCCATCAGAGTCTAGCCAAAAACATTCAGTACTTC.

This clonotype was seen ten or more times. V and J are TRBV12-3 or TRBV12-4 and TRBJ2-7; no reliable D call. Between the trimmed V and J ends, which lost 3 bases and 3 bases, there was a span of 12 bases. The CDR3 is 14 amino acids. The CDR3 DNA reads as TGTGCCAGCAGTTTTTTAGGCGATAACTACGAGCAGTACTTC. Translation gives CASSFLGDNYEQYF.

This clonotype was seen ten or more times. This chain uses TRBV6-1 with TRBJ2-1; D call uncertain. Between the trimmed V and J ends, which lost 5 bases and 3 bases, there was a span of 17 bases. Germline V CDR1 and CDR2: MNHNS, SASEGT. The CDR3 length is 16 residues. CDR3: CASSHWVGQRYNEQFF. The CDR3 nucleotides are TGTGCCAGCAGTCACTGGGTCGGCCAACGCTACAATGAGCAGTTCTTC.

At least ten counts were recorded for this clonotype. The chain recombines TRBV6-8 with TRBJ2-5, with D possibly matching TRBD1 (6 bases). Germline assignment: CDR1 MNHGY and CDR2 SAAAGT. The ends were cut back, 5 bases at V and 0 bases at J, with 13 bases in the middle. The CDR3 is 15 amino acids. CDR3 bases: TGTGCCAGCAGTCGTGGGACAACGTACCAAGAGACCCAGTACTTC. Translation gives CASSRGTTYQETQYF.

This clonotype appeared many times. This chain uses TRBV7-6 with TRBJ1-1; perhaps TRBD1 as D (5 bases). Looked up from germline, CDR1 is SGHVS and CDR2 is FNYEAQ. This CDR3 is built from 13 residues. V lost 0 bases, J lost 4 bases, and 6 bases lay in between. The DNA of the CDR3 is TGTGCCAGCAGCTTAGCTCAGGGCACTGAAGCTTTCTTT. Its protein is CASSLAQGTEAFF.

This clonotype was seen ten or more times. V usage is TRBV12-3 or TRBV12-4 and J usage is TRBJ1-2; 11 bases match TRBD1. V was pared by 7 bases and J by 0 bases, with 7 bases of the junction left unmatched. The CDR3 is made up of 16 amino acids. CDR3 sequence (DNA): TGTGCCAGCACTAGGACAGGGGGCAGAGCTAACTATGGCTACACCTTC. Translating gives CASTRTGGRANYGYTF.

The table lists this clonotype with many counts. This chain joins TRBV6-2 or TRBV6-3 and TRBJ2-7, with D perhaps given as TRBD1 or TRBD2 (5 bases each). Deletions cut 2 bases from V and 2 bases from J, with 10 bases between. This CDR3 is built from 14 residues. Germline-derived CDR1 and CDR2 are MNHEY and SVGEGT. This CDR3 is CASSYGTGTYEQYF. CDR3 in DNA: TGTGCCAGCAGTTACGGGACCGGTACCTACGAGCAGTACTTC.

This clonotype was seen many times. This sequence joins TRBV6-6 and TRBJ2-2; 8 positions match TRBD1. The CDR3 spans 15 residues. CDR1 is MNHNY and CDR2 is SVGAGI in the germline V gene (reference sequence). Losses at the gene ends were 5 bases for V and 3 bases for J; bases not matched to a gene: 5. Written as DNA, the CDR3 is TGTGCCAGCAGTCCCGACAGGGGCGACACCGGGGAGCTGTTTTTT. This translates into CASSPDRGDTGELFF.

This clonotype was detected ten times or more. The chain has TRBV19 and TRBJ1-2; a weak D match, TRBD1 (6 bases). Germline loops: CDR1 LNHDA, CDR2 SQIVND (reference sequence). V was clipped by 6 bases and J by 3 bases, with 14 bases between them. CDR3 length: 14 amino acids. Here the CDR3 reads CASRIGGADYGYTF. For the CDR3, the DNA is TGTGCCAGTAGAATTGGGGGCGCCGACTATGGCTACACCTTC.

This clonotype appeared many times. This chain links TRBV20-1 with TRBJ2-5, with a possible D match to TRBD2 (5 bases). Germline V lookup: CDR1 DFQATT, CDR2 SNEGSKA (reference sequence). The CDR3 is made up of 13 amino acids. V lost 4 bases and J lost 7, with 16 bases in between. The CDR3 protein is CSATRTEARTQYF. CDR3 in DNA: TGCAGTGCTACCAGGACGGAGGCGAGGACCCAGTACTTC.

This clonotype was detected ten times or more. The chain joins TRBV9 to TRBJ1-1; D is ambiguous. This CDR3 contains 17 residues. Germline V lookup: CDR1 SGDLS, CDR2 YYNGEE. Trimming left V 3 bases short and J 3 bases short, with 21 bases between. The DNA for the CDR3 is TGTGCCAGCAGCGCGAACATACCACCTGGCGGGGACACTGAAGCTTTCTTT. Its protein product is CASSANIPPGGDTEAFF.